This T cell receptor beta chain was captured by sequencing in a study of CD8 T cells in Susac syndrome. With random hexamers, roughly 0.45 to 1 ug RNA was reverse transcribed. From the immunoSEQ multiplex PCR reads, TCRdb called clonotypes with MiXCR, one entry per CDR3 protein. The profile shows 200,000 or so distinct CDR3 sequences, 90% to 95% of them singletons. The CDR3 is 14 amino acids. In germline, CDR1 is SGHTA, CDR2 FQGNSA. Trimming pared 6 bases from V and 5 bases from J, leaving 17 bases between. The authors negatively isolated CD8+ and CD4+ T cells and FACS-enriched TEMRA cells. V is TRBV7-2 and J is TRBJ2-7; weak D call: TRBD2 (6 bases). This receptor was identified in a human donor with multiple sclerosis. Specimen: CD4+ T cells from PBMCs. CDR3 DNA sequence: TGTGCCAGCAGTTTGCTCGGGGGTCTGGACGAGCAGTACTTC. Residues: CASSLLGGLDEQYF. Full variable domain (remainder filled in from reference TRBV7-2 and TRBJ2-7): GAGVSQSPSNKVTEKGKDVELRCDPISGHTALYWYRQSLGQGLEFLIYFQGNSAPDKSGLPSDRFSAERTGGSVSTLTIQRTQQEDSAVYLCASSLLGGLDEQYFGPGTRLTVT.